This T cell receptor (beta chain) stems from a study of graft-versus-host responses after intestinal transplantation. Turning to the study itself: Every recipient had anti-thymocyte globulin induction and around 3 years of tacrolimus plus steroids.

The method was immunoSEQ multiplex PCR; TCRdb's version includes in-frame clones alone and lacks a portion of them. Among roughly 64,000 clones, 85% to 95% were seen once, and the ten largest hold less than 2%. CDR3 size: 17 residues. Trimming removed 0 bases from V and 8 bases from J, with 17 bases in between. From germline, CDR1 is MDHEN and CDR2 SYDVKM. With regard to this clone: Its matching antigen is unknown.

Sequenced material: unstimulated CD8+ T cells sorted from spleen or lymph node cells, taken before transplant. This sequence originates from a human donor who was the organ donor for an intestinal transplant. The chain has TRBV28 and TRBJ1-6; D uncertain. CDR3 region: CASSLWGGKAKDSPLHF. The DNA for the CDR3 is TGTGCCAGCAGTTTATGGGGAGGGAAGGCTAAAGATTCACCCCTCCACTTT.